Shown below are 30 T cell receptor beta chains from a single sample sequenced in a study of Ad26.COV2.S vaccination and SARS-CoV-2 variants. The sample's treatment: approximately 18 received Ad26.COV2.S at low or high dose, single or two shots; 5 received placebo; per-sample allocation not given. Sampling was done on day 63 after the first vaccine or placebo injection. Sequencing used immunoSEQ multiplex PCR; TCRdb keeps in-frame clones, though not all of them. The table lists fewer than 500,000 clones, over 75% of them singletons. The sequencing here drew on peripheral blood, taken in a trial of Ad26.COV2.S vaccine versus placebo. Receptors originate from a person between 18 and 60 years old who received the Ad26.COV2.S COVID-19 vaccine or a placebo.

The genes are TRBV12-3 or TRBV12-4 and TRBJ2-7, with a tentative D call TRBD2 (5 bases). The CDR3 runs 12 residues. The ends were cut back, 4 bases at V and 5 bases at J, with 9 bases in the middle. The CDR3 region has the DNA TGTGCCAGCAGTTCGTTCGGGGACGAGCAGTACTTC. It specifies CASSSFGDEQYF.

V and J are TRBV24-1 and TRBJ2-1; maybe TRBD1 (5 bases). The germline V and J ends were trimmed by 1 base and 6 bases, with 9 bases remaining between them. This CDR3 comprises 14 residues. The germline V gene has CDR1 KGHDR and CDR2 SFDVKD. The CDR3 here is CATSDLNRSNEQFF. The CDR3 region has the DNA TGTGCCACCAGTGATTTAAACAGGTCCAATGAGCAGTTCTTC.

This chain connects TRBV5-5 to TRBJ2-5, with TRBD2 matching over 7 bases. Germline V gene sequence: CDR1 SGHKS, CDR2 YYEKEE (reference sequence). J lost 1 base, V lost 2 bases, and 5 bases had no gene match. CDR3 length: 15 amino acids. In DNA form, the CDR3 reads TGTGCCAGCAGCTTCCTAGCGGTAGCCCAAGAGACCCAGTACTTC. Translation: CASSFLAVAQETQYF.

V and J are TRBV12-3 or TRBV12-4 and TRBJ1-6; 7 bases align to TRBD1. Losses at the gene ends were 7 bases for V and 6 bases for J; bases not matched to a gene: 3. This CDR3 is built from 13 residues. The CDR3 spells CASTQGGNSPLHF. In DNA, the CDR3 is TGTGCCAGCACCCAGGGGGGTAATTCACCCCTCCACTTT.

This chain joins TRBV29-1 and TRBJ1-2, with D unresolved. V was trimmed by 4 bases and J by 3 bases, leaving 12 bases between them. Germline CDR1 SQVTM, CDR2 ANQGSEA. CDR3 size: 13 residues. CDR3 sequence: CSVVFGTDYGYTF. CDR3 DNA: TGCAGCGTTGTTTTCGGCACGGACTATGGCTACACCTTC.

A word on this clone: Distinct nucleotide sequences in the sample also encode this CDR3. The chain recombines TRBV6-2 or TRBV6-3 with TRBJ2-1; no clear D gene. Germline CDR1 reads MNHEY; CDR2 reads SVGEGT. Trimming removed 4 bases at V and 0 bases at J, with 4 bases between. The CDR3 runs to 13 residues. Here the CDR3 reads CASSSSSYNEQFF. CDR3 sequence (DNA): TGTGCCAGCAGTTCCAGCTCCTACAATGAGCAGTTCTTC.

CDR3 DNA: TGTGCCAGCAGTACGTGGGGGACCCAGTACTTC. This gives the protein CASSTWGTQYF. The chain has TRBV6-2 or TRBV6-3 and TRBJ2-5; the D is unclear. V lost 5 bases to trimming and J lost 7 bases, with 8 bases between them. This CDR3 has 11 residues. Looked up from germline, CDR1 is MNHEY and CDR2 is SVGEGT.

This rearrangement joins TRBV30 to TRBJ2-7; D may be TRBD2 (6 bases). The CDR3 contains 14 residues. Trimming took off 3 bases at V and 2 bases at J, with 14 bases between the two ends. Per germline, CDR1 GTSNPN and CDR2 SVGIG (reference sequence). The CDR3 DNA reads TGTGCCTGGAGCCTAAAGGGACTCCCCTACGAGCAGTACTTC. Its protein is CAWSLKGLPYEQYF.

This chain connects TRBV29-1 to TRBJ2-7; no clear D. Germline CDR1 reads SQVTM; CDR2 reads ANQGSEA. V was cut by 4 bases and J by 2 bases, with 6 bases left in between. This CDR3 is built from 11 residues. The CDR3 DNA reads as TGCAGCGTTGTTGGGGCCTACGAGCAGTACTTC. Translating gives CSVVGAYEQYF.

The chain combines TRBV7-2 with TRBJ2-2; maybe TRBD2 (5 bases). The germline V gene has CDR1 SGHTA and CDR2 FQGNSA. This CDR3 has 14 residues. V gave up 10 bases and J gave up 2 bases, with 14 bases separating them. CDR3 in DNA: TGTGCCATCCGAAGTAGCGCCAACACCGGGGAGCTGTTTTTT. Amino acids: CAIRSSANTGELFF.

V gene TRBV29-1 combines with J gene TRBJ2-3; the D gene is possibly TRBD2 (6 bases). V dropped 6 bases and J dropped 3 bases, with 16 bases sitting between them. The V gene's germline CDR1 is SQVTM and CDR2 ANQGSEA. The CDR3 extends over 14 amino acids. DNA of the CDR3: TGCAGCGTGGACTACCCGCGAGGGACAGATACGCAGTATTTT. It is translated as CSVDYPRGTDTQYF.

V is TRBV27 and J is TRBJ1-2; D is perhaps TRBD1 (5 bases). Trimming pared 3 bases from V and 5 bases from J, leaving 10 bases between. The CDR3 has 13 amino acids. Germline loops: CDR1 MNHEY, CDR2 SMNVEV (reference sequence). Here the CDR3 DNA reads TGTGCCAGCAGTTTCGGGACGGAATATGGCTACACCTTC. Translated: CASSFGTEYGYTF.

V and J are TRBV3-1 (or the pseudogene TRBV3-2) and TRBJ2-7, with 7 positions matching TRBD2. The CDR3 contains 17 residues. The germline V gene encodes CDR1 LGHDT and CDR2 YNNKEL (reference sequence). Germline trimming cut 0 bases from V and 0 bases from J; bases unmatched to any gene: 8. The CDR3 loop reads CASSQDRLAASSYEQYF. In DNA form, the CDR3 reads TGTGCCAGCAGCCAAGATAGGCTAGCGGCGAGCTCCTACGAGCAGTACTTC.

This clone has just one count. The genes are TRBV19 and TRBJ2-2; 10 bases are shared with TRBD1. Germline trimming cut 4 bases from V and 6 bases from J; bases unmatched to any gene: 5. Per the germline V gene, CDR1 is LNHDA and CDR2 is SQIVND (reference sequence). The CDR3 contains 15 residues. DNA for the CDR3: TGTGCCAGTAGTAGAGCGGGACAGGGGTCCGGGGAGCTGTTTTTT. Translating it yields CASSRAGQGSGELFF.

This rearrangement joins TRBV18 to TRBJ2-3; maybe TRBD1 (5 bases). The germline gives CDR1 KGHSH, CDR2 LQKENI. This CDR3 is 13 amino acids long. V was cut by 2 bases and J by 5 bases, with 8 bases left in between. The CDR3 nucleotides are TGTGCCAGCTCACCAGGGGCCCTAGATACGCAGTATTTT. It yields the protein CASSPGALDTQYF.

V usage is TRBV6-2 or TRBV6-3 and J usage is TRBJ1-5; maybe TRBD1 (6 bases). The length of the CDR3 is 17 residues. The V gene's germline CDR1 is MNHEY and CDR2 SVGEGT. V was pared by 2 bases and J by 0 bases, with 14 bases between. CDR3 sequence (DNA): TGTGCCAGCAGTTACAGGGGCAGGGGTTATAGCAATCAGCCCCAGCATTTT. It translates to CASSYRGRGYSNQPQHF.

The chain couples TRBV11-1 to TRBJ2-1, with D possibly being TRBD1 (6 bases). V lost 5 bases and J lost 7, with 15 bases in between. Germline lookup yields CDR1 SGHAT and CDR2 FQDESV (reference sequence). The CDR3 length is 14 residues. The CDR3 sequence: CASSTKGVPNEQFF. The CDR3 bases are TGTGCCAGCAGCACAAAGGGGGTACCGAATGAGCAGTTCTTC.

This clone has only one observation. The chain has TRBV19 and TRBJ2-3; 7 bases fit TRBD2. With V trimmed by 5 bases and J by 4 bases, 9 bases remained unmatched. Germline CDR1 reads LNHDA; CDR2 reads SQIVND (reference sequence). There are 15 residues in the CDR3. CDR3 loop: CASSESGNVADTQYF. The CDR3 DNA is TGTGCCAGTAGTGAGAGCGGGAATGTCGCAGATACGCAGTATTTT.

The V call is TRBV28, the J call TRBJ1-2, with 9 bases identical to TRBD1. This CDR3 comprises 14 residues. Germline assignment: CDR1 MDHEN and CDR2 SYDVKM. Losses at the gene ends were 3 bases for V and 6 bases for J; bases not matched to a gene: 5. This chain's CDR3 is CASSLWDRAHGYTF. The CDR3 nucleotides read TGTGCCAGCAGTTTGTGGGACAGGGCTCATGGCTACACCTTC.

The chain joins TRBV6-5 to TRBJ2-1; 7 bases map to TRBD2. V shed 11 bases, J shed 6 bases, and the junction held 10 bases outside the gene matches. This CDR3 comprises 13 residues. Germline V gene data show CDR1 as MNHEY and CDR2 as SVGAGI. CDR3 bases: TGTGCCTCCCGGGGCGGGAGACTCAATGAGCAGTTCTTC. This translates into CASRGGRLNEQFF.

This sequence joins TRBV28 and TRBJ1-2; 7 bases are shared with TRBD1. V gave up 6 bases and J gave up 3 bases; unmatched junction bases: 10. The CDR3 has 15 residues. Germline V gene sequence: CDR1 MDHEN, CDR2 SYDVKM. The CDR3 region is CASRLSGGPYYGYTF. In DNA, the CDR3 is TGTGCCAGCAGACTATCAGGGGGGCCGTACTATGGCTACACCTTC.

The chain uses TRBV12-3 or TRBV12-4 and TRBJ1-1; D remains unclear. The V gene lost 1 base and the J gene lost 3 bases, with 6 bases spanning the gap. This CDR3 has 13 amino acids. DNA of the CDR3: TGTGCCAGCAGTTTAGTTGGAGACACTGAAGCTTTCTTT. Translation: CASSLVGDTEAFF.

This clone was detected only once. V usage is TRBV5-4 and J usage is TRBJ1-1; D remains unclear. Trimming left V 0 bases short and J 5 bases short, with 11 bases between. The germline CDR1 and CDR2 sequences are SGHNT and YYREEE (reference sequence). The CDR3 totals 14 residues. The CDR3 bases are TGTGCCAGCAGCTTGGGGCTTGGGGTAACTGAAGCTTTCTTT. Translated, it gives CASSLGLGVTEAFF.

DNA for the CDR3: TGTGCCAGCAGCCGATCTAGCGGGCTCACAGATACGCAGTATTTT. Translated: CASSRSSGLTDTQYF. V and J are TRBV3-1 (or the pseudogene TRBV3-2) and TRBJ2-3; 8 nucleotides line up with TRBD2. CDR1 is LGHDT, CDR2 YNNKEL, per germline (reference sequence). With 4 bases clipped from V and 2 bases from J, the junction kept 5 bases outside the gene matches. CDR3 length: 15 residues.

This chain links TRBV7-9 with TRBJ2-7, with 12 bases that match TRBD2. The germline V gene has CDR1 SEHNR and CDR2 FQNEAQ (reference sequence). The V gene end was trimmed by 5 bases and the J gene end by 0 bases; junction bases not matched to a gene: 2. The CDR3 contains 15 residues. CDR3 sequence (DNA): TGTGCCAGCAGCCGGACTAGCGGGACCTCCTACGAGCAGTACTTC. Translation gives CASSRTSGTSYEQYF. Combining the CDR3 with reference TRBV7-9 and TRBJ2-7 gives the whole variable domain DTGVSQNPRHKITKRGQNVTFRCDPISEHNRLYWYRQTLGQGPEFLTYFQNEAQLEKSRLLSDRFSAERPKGSFSTLEIQRTEQGDSAMYLCASSRTSGTSYEQYFGPGTRLTVT.

The chain joins TRBV7-8 to TRBJ2-5; 8 bases fit TRBD2. The CDR3 has 16 residues. The J segment lost 5 bases and the V segment lost 5 bases, leaving 13 bases of the junction unmatched. The germline gives CDR1 SGHVS, CDR2 FQNEAQ. The DNA of the CDR3 is TGTGCCAGCAGCCCACGTGTCAGCGGGAGTGGGGAGACCCAGTACTTC. Translation: CASSPRVSGSGETQYF.

This clone occurred once. Other nucleotide sequences from this sample produce the same CDR3. This sequence joins TRBV6-5 and TRBJ2-7; TRBD1 is a possible D gene (5 bases). V was cut by 2 bases and J by 3 bases, with 5 bases left in between. Germline CDR1 is MNHEY and CDR2 is SVGAGI. CDR3 length: 12 amino acids. CDR3 DNA: TGTGCCAGCAGTTACGACAGCTACGAGCAGTACTTC. Its translation is CASSYDSYEQYF.

This rearrangement joins TRBV3-1 (or the pseudogene TRBV3-2) to TRBJ2-1; the D gene is possibly TRBD2 (6 bases). This CDR3 is 17 amino acids long. V lost 4 bases, J lost 1 base, and 17 bases lay in between. The germline V gene has CDR1 LGHDT and CDR2 YNNKEL (reference sequence). The CDR3: CASSLIRLGLSYNEQFF. The CDR3 region has the DNA TGTGCCAGCAGCCTGATAAGACTAGGCTTATCCTACAATGAGCAGTTCTTC.

The CDR3 region is CASSQDASIPSTDTQYF. The CDR3 DNA follows: TGCGCCAGCAGCCAAGATGCGTCTATCCCGTCCACAGATACGCAGTATTTT. The chain joins TRBV4-3 to TRBJ2-3, with D unresolved. Germline loops: CDR1 LGHNA, CDR2 YSLEER. The CDR3 totals 17 residues. The V gene lost 0 bases and the J gene lost 2 bases, with 15 bases spanning the gap.

As concerns this clone: This sample includes further DNA sequences coding for the same CDR3. The chain carries TRBV7-9 and TRBJ2-3; D is undetermined. The CDR3 has 12 amino acids. V was trimmed by 0 bases and J by 6 bases, leaving 4 bases between them. Germline V lookup: CDR1 SEHNR, CDR2 FQNEAQ (reference sequence). The CDR3: CASSLATDTQYF. In DNA form, the CDR3 reads TGTGCCAGCAGCTTAGCGACGGATACGCAGTATTTT.